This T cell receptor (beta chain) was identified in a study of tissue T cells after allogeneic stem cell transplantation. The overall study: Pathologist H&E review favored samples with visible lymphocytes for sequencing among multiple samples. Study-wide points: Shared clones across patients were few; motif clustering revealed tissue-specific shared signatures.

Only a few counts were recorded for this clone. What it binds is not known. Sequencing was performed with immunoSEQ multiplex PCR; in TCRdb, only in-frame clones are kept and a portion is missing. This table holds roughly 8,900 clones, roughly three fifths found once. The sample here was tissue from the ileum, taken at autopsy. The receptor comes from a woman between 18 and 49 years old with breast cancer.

CDR3 bases: TGTGCCTGGAGTCACCGACCCCAAAGACAGGGATATAATTCACCCCTCCACTTT. This sequence encodes CAWSHRPQRQGYNSPLHF. V is TRBV30 and J is TRBJ1-6; 7 positions match TRBD1. The CDR3 has 18 amino acids. In germline, CDR1 is GTSNPN, CDR2 SVGIG (reference sequence). Germline trimming cut 2 bases from V and 4 bases from J; bases unmatched to any gene: 14.